This T cell receptor beta chain was captured by sequencing in a study of regulatory T cells in long-lasting Graves disease. Investigators prepared the TCR beta libraries by applying iRepertoire HTBI primers and Arm-PCR of CDR3 regions. TCRdb reanalysed the multiplex PCR reads using MiXCR and keeps one entry per CDR3 protein. The sample lists 350,000 to 450,000 distinct CDR3 sequences; about 16% were seen once. This clonotype has a count of ten or more. Per germline, CDR1 MNHEY and CDR2 SMNVEV (reference sequence). V lost 2 bases and J 6 bases, leaving 20 bases between the germline ends. The CDR3 contains 17 residues. Time point specified: newly diagnosed GD, antithyroid drugs for less than 3 months. PBMC-extracted RNA yielded the TCR library. Diagnoses of Graves' disease were made by American Thyroid Association guidelines. These same data were also listed under a study on T cells in Graves' hyperthyroidism and ophthalmopathy.

Sample: peripheral blood mononuclear cells (PBMCs), taken at new diagnosis, from a patient treated with antithyroid drugs. The V gene is TRBV27, the J gene TRBJ2-1; D possibly corresponds to TRBD2 (5 bases). This TCR came from a woman in her thirties with Graves disease. CDR3 amino acids: CASSLRFGNGGLNEQFF. The CDR3 coding sequence is TGTGCCAGCAGTTTAAGGTTTGGTAACGGAGGACTCAATGAGCAGTTCTTC.